This entry features one T cell receptor beta chain sequence. The CDR3 has 14 amino acids. Per germline, CDR1 ENHRY and CDR2 SYGVKD. The V and J ends lost 8 bases and 1 base respectively, with 14 bases between them. The authors' processing: Amplification from reference gene primers served as the basis for estimated nucleated cell counts. Profiled with immunoSEQ multiplex PCR; TCRdb holds only in-frame clones, not every one. That table supplies the V and J calls and clone size; D and trimming were determined from the DNA. The sample yields 200,000 to 250,000 clones, roughly 85% seen once. This specimen comes from a study of blood T cell repertoires in COVID-19. Overall study: Whether acute or convalescent, the COVID-19 samples came from the United States, Italy and Spain. The analysed material was cDNA or gDNA that came from T cells, B-cell-depleted T cells, or PBMCs.

J is TRBJ1-1 and V is TRBV10-3, with D unclear. Specimen: peripheral blood. This clonotype was obtained from a middle-aged man who had recovered from COVID-19. The DNA for the CDR3 is TGTGCCATCCTTGACACCGATCCGAACACTGAAGCTTTCTTT. The encoded protein is CAILDTDPNTEAFF.